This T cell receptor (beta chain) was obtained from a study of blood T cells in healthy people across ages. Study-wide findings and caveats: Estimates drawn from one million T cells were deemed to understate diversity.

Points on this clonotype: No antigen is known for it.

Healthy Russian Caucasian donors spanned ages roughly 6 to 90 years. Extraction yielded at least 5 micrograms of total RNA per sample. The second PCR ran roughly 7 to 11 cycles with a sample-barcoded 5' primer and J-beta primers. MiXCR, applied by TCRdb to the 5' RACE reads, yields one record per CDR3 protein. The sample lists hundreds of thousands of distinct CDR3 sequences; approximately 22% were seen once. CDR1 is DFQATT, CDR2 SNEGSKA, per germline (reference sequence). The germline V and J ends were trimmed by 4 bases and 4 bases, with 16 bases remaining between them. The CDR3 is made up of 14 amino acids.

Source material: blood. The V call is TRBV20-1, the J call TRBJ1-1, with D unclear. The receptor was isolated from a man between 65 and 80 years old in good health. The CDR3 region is CSAKGKIGGTEAFF. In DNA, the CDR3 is TGCAGTGCTAAGGGAAAAATCGGTGGCACTGAAGCTTTCTTT.